These 8 T cell receptor beta chains originate from one sample sequenced in a study of early T cells in non-severe SARS-CoV-2 infection. TCRdb processed the 5' RACE reads anew with MiXCR; each CDR3 protein has one entry. The sample consists of under 30,000 distinct CDR3 sequences, roughly 5% of them appearing once. The sequenced sample consisted of whole blood. Receptors originate from an adult who was a healthcare worker with PCR-confirmed SARS-CoV-2 infection or an uninfected control (not recorded which).

This clonotype has only a few counts. The chain joins TRBV9 to TRBJ1-1; the D gene is possibly TRBD1 (6 bases). V was cut by 6 bases and J by 2 bases, with 11 bases left in between. In germline, CDR1 is SGDLS, CDR2 YYNGEE. The CDR3 contains 13 residues. DNA of the CDR3: TGTGCCAGCACCGGGGGGCTAAACACTGAAGCTTTCTTT. It is translated as CASTGGLNTEAFF.

In its sample, this clonotype was seen many times. The chain links TRBV29-1 to TRBJ2-5, with 8 bases aligning to TRBD2. The CDR3 has 13 residues. V shed 8 bases, J shed 2 bases, and the junction held 7 bases outside the gene matches. Per the germline V gene, CDR1 is SQVTM and CDR2 is ANQGSEA. CDR3 sequence (DNA): TGCAGCTGCCGGCCGGGGGGGCAAGAGACCCAGTACTTC. This gives the protein CSCRPGGQETQYF.

The chain has TRBV7-3 and TRBJ2-1; unclear D gene. The V end lost 7 bases, the J end lost 5 bases, and 9 bases lay between the germline ends. Germline V lookup: CDR1 SGHTA, CDR2 FQGTGA. The CDR3 extends over 12 amino acids. This CDR3 is CASKDENNEQFF. CDR3 bases: TGTGCCAGCAAAGACGAGAACAATGAGCAGTTCTTC.

This clonotype occurred many times. The V gene is TRBV7-8, the J gene TRBJ2-2; TRBD1 matches 8 bases. The germline V gene has CDR1 SGHVS and CDR2 FQNEAQ. The CDR3 length is 17 residues. With 2 bases clipped from V and 6 bases from J, the junction kept 11 bases outside the gene matches. CDR3 in DNA: TGTGCCAGCAGCTTACATCTGAGGGGACAGGATCCCGGGGAGCTGTTTTTT. Translating it yields CASSLHLRGQDPGELFF.

In its sample, this clonotype was seen once. Being one base from a much bigger clone, this may be a read error. V usage is TRBV10-3 and J usage is TRBJ2-3; D uncertain. The CDR3 is made up of 17 amino acids. V was cut by 4 bases and J by 0 bases, with 17 bases left in between. Germline V lookup: CDR1 ENHRY, CDR2 SYGVKD. In nucleotides, the CDR3 is TGTGCCATCAGTGCCGATCTTGCCGGAACTAGCACAGATACGCAGTATTTT. It encodes CAISADLAGTSTDTQYF.

This clonotype was counted ten times or more. The chain couples TRBV2 to TRBJ1-2; TRBD1 agrees at 7 bases. The V and J ends lost 8 bases and 4 bases, in that order; junction bases with no gene match: 4. Looked up from germline, CDR1 is SNHLY and CDR2 is FYNNEI. The CDR3 is 12 amino acids. This CDR3 is CASARTGYGYTF. CDR3 nucleotide sequence: TGTGCCAGCGCCAGGACAGGCTATGGCTACACCTTC.

Only a few counts were recorded for this clonotype. The V call is TRBV7-9, the J call TRBJ1-2; the D is unclear. The CDR3 is made up of 11 amino acids. Germline V gene data show CDR1 as SEHNR and CDR2 as FQNEAQ (reference sequence). The ends were cut back, 10 bases at V and 6 bases at J, with 12 bases in the middle. DNA of the CDR3: TGTGCCACCCGACTAAAGGATGGCTACACCTTC. It is translated as CATRLKDGYTF.

There are a few counts of this clonotype. The V gene is TRBV7-9, the J gene TRBJ2-7, with 7 bases matching TRBD1. Germline V CDR1 and CDR2: SEHNR, FQNEAQ (reference sequence). Germline trimming cut 7 bases from V and 6 bases from J; bases unmatched to any gene: 9. The CDR3 totals 13 residues. CDR3: CASTAKGAGEQYF. DNA of the CDR3: TGTGCCAGCACCGCCAAGGGGGCCGGCGAGCAGTACTTC. Looking up the rest from reference TRBV7-9 and TRBJ2-7 gives the full variable domain: DTGVSQNPRHKITKRGQNVTFRCDPISEHNRLYWYRQTLGQGPEFLTYFQNEAQLEKSRLLSDRFSAERPKGSFSTLEIQRTEQGDSAMYLCASTAKGAGEQYFGPGTRLTVT.